One sample yielded the 21 T cell receptor beta chains listed below, sequenced in a study of T cells after yellow fever vaccination. MiXCR was run by TCRdb on the 5' RACE reads, yielding one entry per CDR3 protein. The table shows 450,000 to 650,000 distinct CDR3 sequences, with around a fifth occurring only once. The material sequenced was PBMCs, taken 21 days after the first yellow fever vaccination. These receptors were obtained from a man between 18 and 35 years old who received the YFV17D yellow fever vaccine.

The sample holds a few counts of this clonotype. J is TRBJ1-1 and V is TRBV28; D is uncertain. Germline assignment: CDR1 MDHEN and CDR2 SYDVKM. V lost 6 bases and J 8 bases, leaving 10 bases between the germline ends. The CDR3 totals 11 residues. The CDR3 is CASSTPREAFF. In DNA form, the CDR3 reads TGTGCCAGCAGCACACCTAGGGAAGCTTTCTTT.

This clonotype was observed a few times. The chain combines TRBV5-4 with TRBJ1-2; D is possibly TRBD1 (6 bases). The CDR3 contains 14 residues. Germline CDR1 reads SGHNT; CDR2 reads YYREEE (reference sequence). The germline V and J ends were trimmed by 4 bases and 4 bases, with 14 bases remaining between them. CDR3 nucleotides: TGTGCCAGCAGCCAGGACAGAATGTCCTATGGCTACACCTTC. Protein product: CASSQDRMSYGYTF.

The CDR3 DNA is TGCGCCAGCAGCGTGACTAGATGGGAAGAGACCCAGTACTTC. Encoded protein: CASSVTRWEETQYF. V usage is TRBV5-1 and J usage is TRBJ2-5; a possible D gene is TRBD2 (6 bases). CDR3 size: 14 residues. Germline assignment: CDR1 SGHRS and CDR2 YFSETQ. V shed 4 bases and J shed 3 bases, with 13 bases lying between them. The variable domain in full, with the rest retrieved from reference TRBV5-1 and TRBJ2-5, is KAGVTQTPRYLIKTRGQQVTLSCSPISGHRSVSWYQQTPGQGLQFLFEYFSETQRNKGNFPGRFSGRQFSNSRSEMNVSTLELGDSALYLCASSVTRWEETQYFGPGTRLLVL.

This chain uses TRBV5-5 with TRBJ2-1; D is unresolved. Germline CDR1 SGHKS, CDR2 YYEKEE (reference sequence). The CDR3 covers 11 residues. The V gene lost 6 bases and the J gene lost 6 bases, with 7 bases spanning the gap. The DNA for the CDR3 is TGTGCCAGCAATGGGTTCAATGAGCAGTTCTTC. Its translation: CASNGFNEQFF.

This clonotype has more than one count but fewer than ten. J is TRBJ2-1 and V is TRBV7-2; D uncertain. The germline V gene has CDR1 SGHTA and CDR2 FQGNSA. V lost 4 bases, J lost 4 bases, and 8 bases lay in between. The CDR3 totals 13 residues. CDR3 loop: CASSSTSYNEQFF. CDR3 sequence (DNA): TGTGCCAGCAGCTCGACCTCTTACAATGAGCAGTTCTTC. The entire variable domain, with the rest obtained from reference TRBV7-2 and TRBJ2-1, is as follows: GAGVSQSPSNKVTEKGKDVELRCDPISGHTALYWYRQSLGQGLEFLIYFQGNSAPDKSGLPSDRFSAERTGGSVSTLTIQRTQQEDSAVYLCASSSTSYNEQFFGPGTRLTVL.

This CDR3 is CAISPGGGETQYF. In DNA form, the CDR3 reads TGTGCCATCAGTCCAGGGGGGGGCGAGACCCAGTACTTC. The rearrangement uses TRBV10-3 and TRBJ2-5; perhaps D is TRBD1 or TRBD2 (7 bases each). The germline gives CDR1 ENHRY, CDR2 SYGVKD. V lost 5 bases, J lost 5 bases, and 12 bases lay in between. The CDR3 runs to 13 residues.

V is TRBV9 and J is TRBJ1-2, with a tentative D call TRBD1 (5 bases). Germline lookup yields CDR1 SGDLS and CDR2 YYNGEE. This CDR3 region has 14 residues. V lost 3 bases and J 4 bases, leaving 13 bases between the germline ends. CDR3 region: CASSAGRGFYGYTF. CDR3 bases: TGTGCCAGCAGCGCCGGTCGGGGGTTCTATGGCTACACCTTC.

The chain links TRBV10-3 to TRBJ1-5; 8 positions match TRBD1. The CDR3 has 14 residues. Per germline, CDR1 ENHRY and CDR2 SYGVKD. V lost 7 bases and J lost 7; bases outside the gene matches: 9. DNA for the CDR3: TGTGCCATCATTGTGGACAGGGAGGGCCAGCCCCAGCATTTT. It codes for CAIIVDREGQPQHF.

This clonotype has a count of ten or more. The rearrangement joins TRBV5-1 to TRBJ2-5, with TRBD2 matching 8 bases. Germline V lookup: CDR1 SGHRS, CDR2 YFSETQ. The CDR3 consists of 15 residues. V dropped 2 bases and J dropped 5; count of bases not matched to a gene: 8. For the CDR3, the DNA is TGCGCCAGCAGCTTTTCGGGGGGGCCTAGGGAGACCCAGTACTTC. Its translation is CASSFSGGPRETQYF.

This clonotype was found a few times. This chain connects TRBV25-1 to TRBJ2-5; TRBD1 is a possible D gene (8 bases). V was shortened by 4 bases and J by 3 bases, with 21 bases between the two germline ends. Germline V gene data show CDR1 as MGHDK and CDR2 as SYGVNS. This CDR3 comprises 17 residues. The CDR3 is CASSGSGTGRPEETQYF. DNA of the CDR3: TGTGCCAGCAGTGGAAGCGGGACAGGAAGACCCGAAGAGACCCAGTACTTC.

V and J are TRBV5-1 and TRBJ1-2; maybe TRBD1 (5 bases). Germline-derived CDR1 and CDR2 are SGHRS and YFSETQ. CDR3 length equals 14 residues. Between the trimmed V and J ends, which lost 4 bases and 6 bases, there was a span of 16 bases. The CDR3 sequence is CASSPGGGKDGYTF. In nucleotides, the CDR3 is TGCGCCAGCAGCCCCGGCGGGGGAAAGGATGGCTACACCTTC. Based on the CDR3 plus reference TRBV5-1 and TRBJ1-2, the full variable domain is KAGVTQTPRYLIKTRGQQVTLSCSPISGHRSVSWYQQTPGQGLQFLFEYFSETQRNKGNFPGRFSGRQFSNSRSEMNVSTLELGDSALYLCASSPGGGKDGYTFGSGTRLTVV.

The chain has TRBV9 and TRBJ2-7; 7 nucleotides line up with TRBD1. The CDR3 spans 12 residues. The V gene end was trimmed by 4 bases and the J gene end by 6 bases; junction bases not matched to a gene: 4. The V gene's germline CDR1 is SGDLS and CDR2 YYNGEE. The CDR3 bases are TGTGCCAGCAGCCCCCGGGACAGCGAGCAGTACTTC. Translated: CASSPRDSEQYF.

The chain employs TRBV7-3 and TRBJ2-3, with D tentatively TRBD2 (5 bases). CDR3 length: 13 amino acids. Trimming took off 5 bases at V and 6 bases at J, with 12 bases between the two ends. Germline V CDR1 and CDR2: SGHTA, FQGTGA. CDR3 protein: CASSARTADTQYF. CDR3 nucleotides: TGTGCCAGCAGCGCGCGGACTGCGGATACGCAGTATTTT.

This clonotype was seen ten or more times. The chain carries TRBV5-1 and TRBJ2-4, with D perhaps TRBD1 (6 bases). CDR3 size: 14 residues. Trimming left V 0 bases short and J 4 bases short, with 8 bases between. Per the germline V gene, CDR1 is SGHRS and CDR2 is YFSETQ. In nucleotides, the CDR3 is TGCGCCAGCAGCTTGGGGACAGCAAAAAACATTCAGTACTTC. Residues: CASSLGTAKNIQYF.

In this sample, this clonotype turned up many times. The V and J genes are TRBV5-1 and TRBJ2-2; TRBD2 might be the D (6 bases). V was clipped by 0 bases and J by 3 bases, with 9 bases between them. The germline V gene encodes CDR1 SGHRS and CDR2 YFSETQ. The CDR3 runs 15 residues. CDR3 sequence reads: CASSLDPGDTGELFF. Here the CDR3 DNA reads TGCGCCAGCAGCTTGGACCCGGGGGACACCGGGGAGCTGTTTTTT.

This chain joins TRBV5-8 and TRBJ2-1, with D unclear. Germline V gene sequence: CDR1 SGHTS, CDR2 YDEGEE. The V end was cut by 4 bases, the J end by 3 bases, with 11 bases between. The CDR3 extends over 14 amino acids. CDR3 residues: CASSPGPVYNEQFF. The CDR3 bases are TGTGCCAGCAGCCCTGGGCCCGTCTACAATGAGCAGTTCTTC.

This clonotype was counted only a few times. The chain has TRBV5-1 and TRBJ2-5; D might be TRBD2 (7 bases). V lost 4 bases, J lost 4 bases, and 14 bases lay in between. Germline V gene lookup returns CDR1 SGHRS and CDR2 YFSETQ. This CDR3 spans 14 amino acids. This CDR3 is CASSRGGGRETQYF. Written as DNA, the CDR3 is TGCGCCAGCAGCAGGGGGGGGGGCCGAGAGACCCAGTACTTC.

The CDR3 region is CSVHRDGNTEAFF. CDR3 sequence (DNA): TGCAGCGTCCACAGGGATGGGAACACTGAAGCTTTCTTT. V usage is TRBV29-1 and J usage is TRBJ1-1; D may be TRBD1 (6 bases). Germline values: CDR1 SQVTM, CDR2 ANQGSEA. The CDR3 contains 13 residues. The germline V and J ends were trimmed by 6 bases and 1 base, with 12 bases remaining between them.

This clonotype was seen a few times. The V gene is TRBV6-6, the J gene TRBJ1-1; D is perhaps TRBD1 (6 bases). Germline V gene lookup returns CDR1 MNHNY and CDR2 SVGAGI (reference sequence). CDR3 length equals 13 residues. V shed 6 bases and J shed 0 bases, with 8 bases lying between them. CDR3 DNA: TGTGCCAGCAGGGGACATATGAACACTGAAGCTTTCTTT. It encodes CASRGHMNTEAFF.

J is TRBJ2-2 and V is TRBV12-3 or TRBV12-4; TRBD2 matches at 10 bases. After removal of 3 bases from V and 5 bases from J, the junction contained 6 bases not matched to a gene. The CDR3 spans 16 residues. The CDR3 DNA sequence: TGTGCCAGCAGTTTTAGAGCGGGGGGGCTAACCGGGGAGCTGTTTTTT. It encodes CASSFRAGGLTGELFF.

This chain links TRBV28 with TRBJ1-2; no reliable D call. With 6 bases removed from V and 4 bases from J, the gap between germline ends came to 9 bases. Germline CDR1 and CDR2: MDHEN and SYDVKM. This CDR3 has 12 amino acids. CDR3 nucleotide sequence: TGTGCCAGCAGCATGCTTGGCTATGGCTACACCTTC. This gives the protein CASSMLGYGYTF.